This T cell receptor beta chain appears in the sequencing data of a study of shared clonotypes between healthy human individuals (dated by TCRdb to 2018 to 2021). Some background on the complete study: The cohort comprised two women and a few men aged 18 to 49 years. For each donor, CD4 naive and CD4 memory were each run on three plates, CD8 naive on two plates, and CD8 memory on one plate. To estimate repertoire size and how much clonotypes are shared between individuals, the study performed deep sequencing of blood TCR repertoires from roughly five healthy adults. Different laboratories and diverse techniques were used to prepare libraries and sequence TCR repertoires, to increase sequencing depth and limit assay-specific biases. Each donor's leukapheresis produced roughly between roughly 0.9 and 9 billion PBMCs. Study-wide findings and limitations: Naive subsets generally had larger estimated clonotype richness than memory subsets. The small number of donors limited the genetic and exposure-history diversity represented. Across a few donors, roughly 5.1% of naive CD4, roughly 3.3% of naive CD8, 2% to 2.5% of memory CD4, and 0.4% to 0.45% of memory CD8 clonotypes were shared. Sampling was limited to blood, and TCR repertoires in tissue likely differ from TCR repertoires in blood. Based on pairwise subsampling, the degree of clonotype sharing among donors was expected to be affected by sequencing depth. Compared with non-shared clonotypes, the clonotypes found in all four sorted-subset donors had higher generation probabilities. Even with the large sequencing depth, rarefaction of the sorted-subset datasets indicated that sequencing was incomplete.

From the cysteine through the phenylalanine, the CDR3 covers 16 amino acids. The DNA shown is the 48-base CDR3, in frame from base 1. V ends up 0 bases short and J 1 base short, with an unmatched junction base count of 4. The germline V gene (reference sequence) specifies LNHNV as CDR1 and YYDKDF as CDR2. Turning to this clone: The specificity of this receptor is unknown. The sample holds no much larger clone one base away, and base qualities are not on file.

CD8 naive samples consisted of CD45RO-negative cells that were positively selected for CCR7, yielding a CD45RA+CCR7+ population without TemRA cells. The donors were healthy, HIV-negative adults who had no recently reported acute infections or vaccinations. Every donor was a Caucasian adult residing in Nashville, Tennessee, USA. Blood was collected by leukapheresis, and PBMCs were isolated by Ficoll-Histopaque density gradient centrifugation and then cryopreserved in liquid nitrogen vapor phase. Purity and quantity of every magnetically sorted T cell population were checked by analytical flow cytometry. Each sorted fraction had its genomic DNA isolated and then quantified by UV absorbance on a Nanodrop 2000c. TCR CDR3 regions were amplified from genomic DNA by multiplex PCR using the deep immunoSEQ assay. For each cell subset, the extracted genomic DNA was distributed evenly across all wells of several immunoSEQ 96-well plates, and each plate served as one replicate. For sorted subsets, each replicate PCR was loaded with 150 to 250 ng genomic DNA, equivalent to about 30,000 T cell genomes. Purified libraries were quantified with a Qubit 3.0 fluorometer, sized on a Bioanalyzer 2100, and re-quantified with the KAPA Library Quantification kit. A separate single-read 150-cycle Illumina NextSeq 550 flow cell was used to sequence each immunoSEQ 96-well plate. The published analysis was carried out like this. Because the immunoSEQ output held only junctional sequences and lacked quality scores, the filtering could not match the filtering applied to full-length reads. Sequences were annotated with PyIR, a Python wrapper for IgBLAST v1.9, and V/J genes and CDR3 were assigned using IMGT germline references. Reads were removed for weak V/J assignments (E-value above 1e-6), missing CDR3, stop codons, out-of-frame junctions, or ambiguous translated residues. V3J clonotypes were defined by identical inferred V gene, J gene, and CDR3 amino acid sequence. Percentage overlap between repertoires was computed as shared unique clonotypes divided by the size of the smaller repertoire. RTK rarefaction, the Chao1 estimator, and Recon v2.1 estimates of unobserved clonotypes were used to assess repertoire richness. For all TCRbeta clonotypes obtained by the gDNA method from a handful of donors, generation probabilities were computed with OLGA. TCRdb limited this immuneACCESS table to in-frame rearrangements with V and J called. A share of clones is missing; checked studies link under half to unresolved V genes, and the rest is unexplained. V, J and clone size were drawn from that table, and D and trimming were deduced from the DNA. Present in this sample are approximately 1.9 million clones, around 93% of which were seen just once. The ten largest clonotypes hold about 1.6% of the sample.

This receptor was identified in a man between 18 and 35 years old in good health. Some clones in this sample may be carry-over from other donors' samples. The sequence is built from TRBV15 and TRBJ2-7; 9 nucleotides in the junction match TRBD2. The sequencing input was naive CD8+ T cells from PBMCs. Read against the paper, the sample's cell subset or site label means: CD45RA+CCR7+. CDR3 protein: CATSRDGGRASYEQYF. The nucleotide sequence reads TGTGCCACCAGCAGAGATGGCGGGAGGGCGTCCTACGAGCAGTACTTC.